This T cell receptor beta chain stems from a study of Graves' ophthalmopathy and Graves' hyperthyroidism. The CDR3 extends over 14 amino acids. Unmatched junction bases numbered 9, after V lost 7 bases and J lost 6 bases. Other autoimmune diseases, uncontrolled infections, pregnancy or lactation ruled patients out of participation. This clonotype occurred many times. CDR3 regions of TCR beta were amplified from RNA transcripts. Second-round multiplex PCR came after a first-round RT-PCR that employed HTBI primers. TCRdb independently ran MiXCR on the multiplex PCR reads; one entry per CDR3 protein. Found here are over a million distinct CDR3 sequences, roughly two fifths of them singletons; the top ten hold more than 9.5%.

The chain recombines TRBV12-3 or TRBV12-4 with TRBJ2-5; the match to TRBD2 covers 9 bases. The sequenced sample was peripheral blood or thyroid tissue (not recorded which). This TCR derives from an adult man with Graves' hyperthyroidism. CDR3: CASTSSGIGKTQYF. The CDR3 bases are TGTGCCAGCACCTCTAGCGGGATAGGAAAGACCCAGTACTTC.